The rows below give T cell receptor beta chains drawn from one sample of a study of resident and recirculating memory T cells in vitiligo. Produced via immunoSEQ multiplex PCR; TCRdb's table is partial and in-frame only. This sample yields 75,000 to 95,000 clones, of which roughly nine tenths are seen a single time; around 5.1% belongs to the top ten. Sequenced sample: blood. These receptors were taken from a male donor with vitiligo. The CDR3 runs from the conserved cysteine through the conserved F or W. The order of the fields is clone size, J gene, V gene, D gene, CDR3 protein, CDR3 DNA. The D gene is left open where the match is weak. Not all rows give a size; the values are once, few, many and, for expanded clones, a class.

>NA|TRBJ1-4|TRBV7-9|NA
CASDRGIGGGEKLFF
TGTGCCAGCGATCGAGGGATTGGTGGAGGGGAAAAACTGTTTTTT
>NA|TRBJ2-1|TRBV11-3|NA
CASSSTLGALGPNEQFF
TGTGCCAGCAGCTCTACCCTTGGGGCTCTGGGGCCAAATGAGCAGTTCTTC
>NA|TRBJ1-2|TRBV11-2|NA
CASSLAQGWNGYTF
TGTGCCAGCAGCTTAGCCCAGGGCTGGAATGGCTACACCTTC
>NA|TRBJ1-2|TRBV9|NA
CASSVDFQGSYYGYTF
TGTGCCAGCAGCGTAGATTTTCAGGGATCCTACTATGGCTACACCTTC
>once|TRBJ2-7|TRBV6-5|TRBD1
CASSWDRGSYEQYF
TGTGCCAGCAGTTGGGACAGGGGATCCTACGAGCAGTACTTC
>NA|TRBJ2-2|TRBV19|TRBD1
CASSWTGFSLIEELFF
TGTGCCAGTAGTTGGACAGGGTTTTCACTGATTGAGGAGCTGTTTTTT
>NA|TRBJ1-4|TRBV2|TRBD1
CASSGSTGLNEKLFF
TGTGCCAGCAGTGGTTCGACAGGGTTAAATGAAAAACTGTTTTTT
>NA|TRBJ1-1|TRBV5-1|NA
CASSLSLGRNTEAFF
TGCGCCAGCAGCTTGTCTTTGGGGCGGAACACTGAAGCTTTCTTT
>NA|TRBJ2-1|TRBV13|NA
CASSLWPSGSTYNEQFF
TGTGCCAGCAGCTTATGGCCCAGCGGGTCTACCTACAATGAGCAGTTCTTC
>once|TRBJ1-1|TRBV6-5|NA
CASSYSGGSGTEAFF
TGTGCCAGCAGTTACTCCGGGGGTTCAGGCACTGAAGCTTTCTTT
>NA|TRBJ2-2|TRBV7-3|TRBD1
CASSSPDRGTGELFF
TGTGCCAGCAGCTCTCCTGACAGGGGTACCGGGGAGCTGTTTTTT
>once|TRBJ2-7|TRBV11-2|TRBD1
CASSSGQGFGEQYF
TGTGCCAGCAGTTCCGGACAGGGATTCGGCGAGCAGTACTTC
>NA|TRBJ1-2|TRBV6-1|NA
CASNLPNSGGYTF
TGTGCCAGCAATTTGCCTAACTCCGGTGGCTACACCTTC
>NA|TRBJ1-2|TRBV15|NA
CATSSEIYDTYGYTF
TGTGCCACCAGCAGTGAGATATATGACACGTATGGCTACACCTTC
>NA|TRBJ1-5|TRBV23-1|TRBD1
CASSPTQDRDFSPQHF
TGCGCCAGCAGCCCTACCCAGGACAGGGATTTTAGTCCCCAGCATTTT
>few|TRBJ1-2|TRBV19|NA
CASSPDTNYGYTF
TGTGCCAGTAGCCCTGACACTAACTATGGCTACACCTTC
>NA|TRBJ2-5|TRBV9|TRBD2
CASSVQLAGGGETQYF
TGTGCCAGCAGCGTCCAACTAGCGGGAGGGGGGGAGACCCAGTACTTC
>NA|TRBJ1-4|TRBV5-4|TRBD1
CASSTTGTGVEKLFF
TGTGCCAGCAGCACCACCGGGACAGGGGTGGAAAAACTGTTTTTT
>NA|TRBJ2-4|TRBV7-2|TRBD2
CASSLGTSGKGDIQYF
TGTGCCAGCAGCTTAGGAACTAGCGGGAAGGGAGACATTCAGTACTTC
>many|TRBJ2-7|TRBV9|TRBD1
CASSEGQGAPYEQYF
TGTGCCAGCAGCGAGGGACAGGGGGCCCCTTACGAGCAGTACTTC
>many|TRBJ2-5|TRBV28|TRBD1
CASRIPGQVKTQYF
TGTGCCAGCAGGATTCCCGGACAGGTCAAGACCCAGTACTTC
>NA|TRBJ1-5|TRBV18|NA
CASSPLENQPQHF
TGTGCCAGCTCCCCCTTAGAGAATCAGCCCCAGCATTTT
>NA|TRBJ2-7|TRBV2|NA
CASRMRGHTYEQYF
TGTGCCAGCAGGATGAGGGGACATACCTACGAGCAGTACTTC
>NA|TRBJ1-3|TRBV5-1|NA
CASSPGQGPVSTIYF
TGCGCCAGCAGCCCCGGGCAGGGGCCGGTCTCGACCATATATTTT